This T cell receptor (beta chain) stems from a study of blood T cell repertoires in COVID-19. Per the original data handling: Amplification with reference gene primers provided the estimates of nucleated cell counts. Measured with immunoSEQ multiplex PCR; TCRdb has only the in-frame clones, and not every one. The V and J calls and the clone size are those of that table, but D and trimming were determined from the DNA. The sample yields 200,000 to 300,000 clones, about 87% seen once. The CDR3 consists of 14 residues. Germline trimming cut 4 bases from V and 6 bases from J; bases unmatched to any gene: 6. Germline V gives CDR1 SGHRS, CDR2 YFSETQ.

This chain joins TRBV5-1 and TRBJ1-2; 10 bases agree with TRBD1. The receptor was derived from a human donor in a cohort sampled during active COVID-19. Sequenced material: peripheral blood. CDR3 nucleotides: TGCGCCAGCAGCATGGGACAGGGGAGGAATGGCTACACCTTC. The encoded protein is CASSMGQGRNGYTF.